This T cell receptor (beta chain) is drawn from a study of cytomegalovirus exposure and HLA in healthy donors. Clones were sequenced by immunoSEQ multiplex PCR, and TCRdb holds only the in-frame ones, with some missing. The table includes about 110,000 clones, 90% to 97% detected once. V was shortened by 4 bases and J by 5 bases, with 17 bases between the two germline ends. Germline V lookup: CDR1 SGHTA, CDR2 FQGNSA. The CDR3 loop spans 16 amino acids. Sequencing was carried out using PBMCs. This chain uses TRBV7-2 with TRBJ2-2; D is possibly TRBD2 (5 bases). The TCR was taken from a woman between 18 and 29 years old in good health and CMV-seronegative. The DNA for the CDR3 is TGTGCCAGCAGCTCCCTCTGGGAGAGCGCAACCGGGGAGCTGTTTTTT. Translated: CASSSLWESATGELFF.